The 30 T cell receptor beta chains in this list originate from one sample, sequenced in a study of control samples from healthy donors and cancer patients. This table comes from immunoSEQ multiplex PCR, and its TCRdb copy is limited to in-frame clones, with some not included. The data show tens of thousands of clones, approximately 83% seen once. Material for sequencing was PBMCs. All receptors derive from a woman between 45 and 60 years old with lung cancer.

Written as DNA, the CDR3 is TGTGCCAGCAGTTTTCTGGGATATGGCTACACCTTC. The encoded protein is CASSFLGYGYTF. The J gene is TRBJ1-2, the V gene TRBV12-3 or TRBV12-4; no clear D gene. There are 12 residues in the CDR3. V lost 3 bases and J lost 5, with 7 bases in between.

The count of this clone is one. The chain joins TRBV15 to TRBJ1-1; possible D gene TRBD1, 5 bases. The CDR3 length is 13 residues. Trimming shortened V by 3 bases and J by 7 bases, and 12 bases separated the two germline ends. Germline-derived CDR1 and CDR2 are LNHNV and YYDKDF (reference sequence). CDR3 sequence reads: CATSRGRGDEAFF. In DNA, the CDR3 is TGTGCCACCAGCAGGGGGCGGGGTGATGAAGCTTTCTTT.

This chain links TRBV28 with TRBJ1-2; no firm D call. The germline V gene has CDR1 MDHEN and CDR2 SYDVKM. The CDR3 is 14 amino acids. V was trimmed by 6 bases and J by 2 bases, leaving 13 bases between them. The DNA of the CDR3 is TGTGCCAGCAGCCGACCGCCGGGGAACTATGGCTACACCTTC. It specifies CASSRPPGNYGYTF.

V usage is TRBV27 and J usage is TRBJ1-1, with unresolved D. The CDR3 extends over 10 amino acids. V was trimmed by 8 bases and J by 4 bases, leaving 5 bases between them. CDR1 MNHEY and CDR2 SMNVEV come from the germline V gene (reference sequence). DNA of the CDR3: TGTGCCAGCGGCCGCACTGAAGCTTTCTTT. The encoded protein is CASGRTEAFF.

The chain has TRBV18 and TRBJ1-5; 7 nucleotides align to TRBD1. The CDR3 contains 15 residues. CDR1 KGHSH and CDR2 LQKENI come from the germline V gene. J was trimmed by 3 bases and V by 6 bases; bases with no gene match: 8. The CDR3 is CASSQTGISNQPQHF. The DNA for the CDR3 is TGTGCCAGCTCTCAGACAGGGATTTCCAATCAGCCCCAGCATTTT.

The rearrangement links TRBV7-9 to TRBJ2-1, with D tentatively TRBD1 (6 bases). This CDR3 region has 14 residues. V was clipped by 3 bases and J by 3 bases, with 9 bases between them. From germline, CDR1 is SEHNR and CDR2 FQNEAQ (reference sequence). CDR3 loop: CASSLAGVYNEQFF. The CDR3 nucleotides are TGTGCCAGCAGCTTGGCAGGGGTCTACAATGAGCAGTTCTTC.

This clone was detected only once. The chain employs TRBV5-4 and TRBJ2-2; TRBD2 is a possible D gene (7 bases). The CDR3 is 15 amino acids. The germline CDR1 and CDR2 sequences are SGHNT and YYREEE (reference sequence). V shed 3 bases and J shed 3 bases, with 12 bases lying between them. The CDR3 is CASSWGGADTGELFF. As DNA, the CDR3 is TGTGCCAGCAGCTGGGGGGGGGCAGACACCGGGGAGCTGTTTTTT.

The CDR3 region is CASHDRRVGETQYF. The CDR3 DNA is TGTGCCAGCCACGATCGGCGAGTCGGAGAGACCCAGTACTTC. The J gene is TRBJ2-5, the V gene TRBV2; no clear D. Germline loops: CDR1 SNHLY, CDR2 FYNNEI. This CDR3 contains 14 residues. The V end lost 8 bases, the J end lost 4 bases, and 17 bases lay between the germline ends.

The chain employs TRBV6-5 and TRBJ1-5, with D perhaps TRBD1 (6 bases). The CDR3 totals 14 residues. With 11 bases removed from V and 0 bases from J, the gap between germline ends came to 14 bases. Germline CDR1 reads MNHEY; CDR2 reads SVGAGI. CDR3: CAGGLSYSNQPQHF. The CDR3 DNA sequence: TGTGCCGGGGGCCTTTCTTATAGCAATCAGCCCCAGCATTTT.

This clone was observed a few times. The V call is TRBV30, the J call TRBJ1-6; D is uncertain. The germline gives CDR1 GTSNPN, CDR2 SVGIG (reference sequence). Trimming pared 4 bases from V and 12 bases from J, leaving 16 bases between. The CDR3 covers 13 residues. DNA of the CDR3: TGTGCCTGGACCACAACCGGATCAGTACCCCTCCACTTT. The encoded protein is CAWTTTGSVPLHF.

V usage is TRBV9 and J usage is TRBJ1-1; no firm D call. Trimming shortened V by 0 bases and J by 5 bases, and 11 bases separated the two germline ends. Germline V gene sequence: CDR1 SGDLS, CDR2 YYNGEE. This CDR3 region has 14 residues. The CDR3 nucleotides are TGTGCCAGCAGCGTAGCCCCGGGTGGTACTGAAGCTTTCTTT. The encoded protein is CASSVAPGGTEAFF. Looking up the rest from reference TRBV9 and TRBJ1-1 gives the full variable domain: DSGVTQTPKHLITATGQRVTLRCSPRSGDLSVYWYQQSLDQGLQFLIQYYNGEERAKGNILERFSAQQFPDLHSELNLSSLELGDSALYFCASSVAPGGTEAFFGQGTRLTVV.

V and J are TRBV2 and TRBJ1-2; weak D call: TRBD1 (5 bases). This CDR3 is 13 amino acids long. V was clipped by 6 bases and J by 4 bases, with 12 bases between them. Germline assignment: CDR1 SNHLY and CDR2 FYNNEI. CDR3 coding DNA: TGTGCCAGCAGGCCTGGGACTATCTATGGCTACACCTTC. Protein sequence: CASRPGTIYGYTF. Together with reference TRBV2 and TRBJ1-2, the CDR3 gives the full variable domain: EPEVTQTPSHQVTQMGQEVILRCVPISNHLYFYWYRQILGQKVEFLVSFYNNEISEKSEIFDDQFSVERPDGSNFTLKIRSTKLEDSAMYFCASRPGTIYGYTFGSGTRLTVV.

The rearrangement links TRBV11-3 to TRBJ1-5; D gene ambiguous. Germline V gene data show CDR1 as SGHNT and CDR2 as YENEEA. V shed 1 base and J shed 0 bases, with 4 bases lying between them. The CDR3 is 14 residues long. CDR3 nucleotide sequence: TGTGCCAGCAGCTTAGGACCTAGCAATCAGCCCCAGCATTTT. It encodes CASSLGPSNQPQHF.

The J gene is TRBJ1-1, the V gene TRBV4-3, with 9 bases identical to TRBD1. The CDR3 loop spans 15 amino acids. V was clipped by 3 bases and J by 12 bases; unmatched bases: 14. Germline CDR1 reads LGHNA; CDR2 reads YSLEER. This CDR3 reads CASSHYNRDREGTFF. As DNA, the CDR3 is TGCGCCAGCAGCCATTATAACCGGGACAGGGAAGGCACTTTCTTT.

The chain recombines TRBV5-1 with TRBJ1-3; TRBD1 matches at 7 bases. The CDR3 sequence is 16 residues long. J was trimmed by 2 bases and V by 3 bases; bases with no gene match: 8. CDR1 and CDR2 from the germline V gene are SGHRS and YFSETQ. The CDR3 reads CASSSQGGSAGNTIYF. The CDR3 DNA is TGCGCCAGCAGCTCCCAGGGGGGCTCGGCTGGAAACACCATATATTTT.

The genes are TRBV7-8 and TRBJ2-2; the D is unclear. The CDR3 length is 11 residues. V lost 2 bases, J lost 6 bases, and 1 base lay in between. Per germline, CDR1 SGHVS and CDR2 FQNEAQ. The DNA of the CDR3 is TGTGCCAGCAGCTTATCCGGGGAGCTGTTTTTT. Translation: CASSLSGELFF. The complete variable domain, with remaining parts taken from reference TRBV7-8 and TRBJ2-2, reads GAGVSQSPRYKVAKRGQDVALRCDPISGHVSLFWYQQALGQGPEFLTYFQNEAQLDKSGLPSDRFFAERPEGSVSTLKIQRTQQEDSAVYLCASSLSGELFFGEGSRLTVL.

This chain joins TRBV7-3 and TRBJ1-1, with D possibly being TRBD1 (5 bases). The CDR3 spans 14 residues. Germline lookup yields CDR1 SGHTA and CDR2 FQGTGA. Deletions cut 5 bases from V and 6 bases from J, with 16 bases between. Here the CDR3 reads CASSLSRDHPEAFF. CDR3 nucleotides: TGTGCCAGCAGCCTGAGCAGGGATCATCCTGAAGCTTTCTTT.

This chain's CDR3 is CAITPTETPYEQYF. The CDR3 DNA sequence: TGTGCCATCACTCCAACTGAAACCCCCTACGAGCAGTACTTC. The V gene is TRBV10-3, the J gene TRBJ2-7; D is unresolved. There are 14 residues in the CDR3. Looked up from germline, CDR1 is ENHRY and CDR2 is SYGVKD. The V and J ends lost 7 bases and 2 bases respectively, with 15 bases between them.

The rearrangement links TRBV29-1 to TRBJ1-2; no definite D call. This CDR3 comprises 15 residues. Trimming removed 0 bases at V and 1 base at J, with 12 bases between. From germline, CDR1 is SQVTM and CDR2 ANQGSEA. CDR3 protein: CSVEEKGRNNYGYTF. The DNA for the CDR3 is TGCAGCGTTGAAGAAAAAGGACGGAATAACTATGGCTACACCTTC.

The chain employs TRBV12-3 or TRBV12-4 and TRBJ1-1; unclear D gene. This CDR3 comprises 10 residues. V shed 6 bases and J shed 3 bases, with 2 bases lying between them. This CDR3 is CASSYTEAFF. Written as DNA, the CDR3 is TGTGCCAGCAGCTACACTGAAGCTTTCTTT.

The V gene is TRBV18, the J gene TRBJ1-1; tentative D call: TRBD1 (5 bases). The CDR3 extends over 15 amino acids. The V and J ends lost 0 bases and 5 bases respectively, with 13 bases between them. Germline lookup yields CDR1 KGHSH and CDR2 LQKENI. CDR3 DNA: TGTGCCAGCTCACCACCAAGAGGGGCGAAGACTGAAGCTTTCTTT. This gives the protein CASSPPRGAKTEAFF.

This rearrangement joins TRBV19 to TRBJ1-1; 8 bases map to TRBD1. The CDR3 is 14 residues long. Trimming took 7 bases from V and 4 from J; bases not matched to a gene: 8. Germline CDR1 reads LNHDA; CDR2 reads SQIVND (reference sequence). The CDR3 coding sequence is TGTGCCAGTATACCCGACAGGGGCGTCACTGAAGCTTTCTTT. This codes for CASIPDRGVTEAFF.

This chain connects TRBV30 to TRBJ2-7; 11 bases fit TRBD1. The CDR3 covers 15 residues. Looked up from germline, CDR1 is GTSNPN and CDR2 is SVGIG (reference sequence). With 3 bases clipped from V and 6 bases from J, the junction kept 10 bases outside the gene matches. This CDR3 reads CAWSGQGAGTGEQYF. The CDR3 nucleotides are TGTGCCTGGAGCGGACAGGGGGCAGGGACTGGCGAGCAGTACTTC.

V is TRBV29-1 and J is TRBJ2-1, with 10 bases fitting TRBD1. Looked up from germline, CDR1 is SQVTM and CDR2 is ANQGSEA. Trimming took 6 bases from V and 5 from J; bases not matched to a gene: 13. CDR3 size: 16 residues. The DNA of the CDR3 is TGCAGCGTGGAAACCCCGACAGGGGGCACCGACAATGAGCAGTTCTTC. Translated, it gives CSVETPTGGTDNEQFF.

V gene TRBV7-9 combines with J gene TRBJ1-1; D is undetermined. V was trimmed by 4 bases and J by 4 bases, leaving 7 bases between them. This CDR3 spans 12 amino acids. CDR1 SEHNR and CDR2 FQNEAQ come from the germline V gene (reference sequence). The CDR3 DNA reads as TGTGCCAGCAGCTCTGGGGTCACTGAAGCTTTCTTT. This gives the protein CASSSGVTEAFF. Drawing the rest from reference TRBV7-9 and TRBJ1-1, the complete variable domain is DTGVSQNPRHKITKRGQNVTFRCDPISEHNRLYWYRQTLGQGPEFLTYFQNEAQLEKSRLLSDRFSAERPKGSFSTLEIQRTEQGDSAMYLCASSSGVTEAFFGQGTRLTVV.

V and J are TRBV10-3 and TRBJ1-6; no clear D gene. The CDR3 has 13 amino acids. Between the trimmed V and J ends, which lost 10 bases and 3 bases, there was a span of 10 bases. Germline V CDR1 and CDR2: ENHRY, SYGVKD. The CDR3 here is CATATNYNSPLHF. CDR3 in DNA: TGTGCCACTGCAACCAACTATAATTCACCCCTCCACTTT.

This chain connects TRBV6-2 or TRBV6-3 to TRBJ2-7, with TRBD1 identical over 7 bases. There are 17 residues in the CDR3. The trim removed 3 bases at V and 0 bases at J, leaving 11 bases unmatched. In germline, CDR1 is MNHEY, CDR2 SVGEGT. The CDR3 DNA follows: TGTGCCAGCAGTTATACTCCTGGGACAGCTCCCTCCTACGAGCAGTACTTC. It translates to CASSYTPGTAPSYEQYF.

This rearrangement joins TRBV18 to TRBJ2-6, with TRBD1 matching 9 bases. Germline assignment: CDR1 KGHSH and CDR2 LQKENI. The J segment lost 0 bases and the V segment lost 3 bases, leaving 12 bases of the junction unmatched. There are 20 residues in the CDR3. CDR3 nucleotide sequence: TGTGCCAGCTCACCCTTCCTAAAAATGACAGGGGGCTCTGGGGCCAACGTCCTGACTTTC. Translated: CASSPFLKMTGGSGANVLTF.

V gene TRBV5-1 combines with J gene TRBJ2-1; TRBD2 matches 9 bases. The CDR3 is 16 residues long. Germline V CDR1 and CDR2: SGHRS, YFSETQ. With 3 bases clipped from V and 3 bases from J, the junction kept 7 bases outside the gene matches. CDR3 coding DNA: TGCGCCAGCAGCTCGGTTAGCGGGGGCCTCTACAATGAGCAGTTCTTC. This gives the protein CASSSVSGGLYNEQFF.

This chain connects TRBV29-1 to TRBJ2-4, with 9 bases identical to TRBD1. CDR3 length: 19 amino acids. Germline lookup yields CDR1 SQVTM and CDR2 ANQGSEA. The J segment lost 4 bases and the V segment lost 4 bases, leaving 20 bases of the junction unmatched. CDR3 loop: CSVANPGTGSDRAKNIQYF. CDR3 coding DNA: TGCAGCGTTGCTAATCCCGGGACAGGGAGTGATCGGGCTAAAAACATTCAGTACTTC. Together with reference TRBV29-1 and TRBJ2-4, the CDR3 gives the full variable domain: SAVISQKPSRDICQRGTSLTIQCQVDSQVTMMFWYRQQPGQSLTLIATANQGSEATYESGFVIDKFPISRPNLTFSTLTVSNMSPEDSSIYLCSVANPGTGSDRAKNIQYFGAGTRLSVL.